The rows below give T cell receptor beta chains drawn from one sample of a study of beta chain features in type 1 diabetes. Sequenced by immunoSEQ multiplex PCR; TCRdb stores in-frame clones only, minus some. The sample contains about 210,000 clones, roughly 10% of which appear only once. The sequenced sample consisted of central memory CD4+ T cells from blood. These receptors all come from a man aged 18 to 29 in good health. CDR3s include the opening cysteine and the closing phenylalanine or tryptophan. The D gene is left open where the match is weak. Clone size is not always given. Where it is, it says once, few, many or a class for expanded clones.

>NA|NA|TRBJ1-3|TRBV5-1
TGCGCCAGCAGCTTGGGGTGGGGAAGCTCTGGAAACACCATATATTTT
CASSLGWGSSGNTIYF
>NA|NA|TRBJ2-1|TRBV4-3
TGCGCCAGCAGCCAATACAGGGAGGCTGAGCAGTTCTTC
CASSQYREAEQFF
>TRBD2|NA|TRBJ2-2|TRBV7-2
TGTGCCAGCAGCTTAGTAGCGGGATGGGACACCGGGGAGCTGTTTTTT
CASSLVAGWDTGELFF
>NA|NA|TRBJ2-3|TRBV5-6
TGTGCCAGCAGCTTGTACGTAGCCGGCCAGGGCACAGATACGCAGTATTTT
CASSLYVAGQGTDTQYF
>TRBD2|NA|TRBJ2-1|TRBV7-9
TGTGCCAGCAGCTTTCGTATGGCCCATGGAGCGGGAAAAGACAATGAGCAGTTCTTC
CASSFRMAHGAGKDNEQFF
>TRBD1|few|TRBJ1-2|TRBV6-1
TGTGCCAGCGTTGTGGGACAGGGGGAGTGGGGCTACACCTTC
CASVVGQGEWGYTF
>TRBD2|few|TRBJ2-1|TRBV4-3
TGCGCCAGCAGCCAATCGGGACTAGCGGAGGCCGATGAGCAGTTCTTC
CASSQSGLAEADEQFF
>NA|NA|TRBJ2-7|TRBV9
TGTGCCCGCAGCGTAGCAGGGAAAGGTGGGGTCTCCTACGAGCAGTACTTC
CARSVAGKGGVSYEQYF
>TRBD1|few|TRBJ2-3|TRBV9
TGTGCCAGCAGCGTAGTGACAGGGGTAGATACGCAGTATTTT
CASSVVTGVDTQYF
>TRBD2|NA|TRBJ2-1|TRBV6-1
TGTGCCAGCAGTGAAGCGTGGACTAGCGGGCTTGAGGAGGAGTTCTTC
CASSEAWTSGLEEEFF
>NA|NA|TRBJ2-7|TRBV28
TGTGCCAGCAGTTTAGGTAGCGAGCAGTACTTC
CASSLGSEQYF
>NA|few|TRBJ2-7|TRBV29-1
TGCAGCGTCACCTCGGTACGGTGGGGCGAGCAGTACTTC
CSVTSVRWGEQYF
>NA|few|TRBJ2-6|TRBV18
TGTGCCAGCTCACCGTCCTGGGGGCCCTCTGGGGCCAACGTCCTGACTTTC
CASSPSWGPSGANVLTF
>NA|few|TRBJ2-7|TRBV7-2
TGTGCCAGCAGCTTAGCGCTAATCTACGAGCAGTACTTC
CASSLALIYEQYF
>NA|few|TRBJ2-7|TRBV6-1
TGTGCCAGCAGTCCGGACGGTTCCTACGAGCAGTACTTC
CASSPDGSYEQYF
>TRBD1|NA|TRBJ1-5|TRBV29-1
TGCAGCGTTGGGACAGGGGACAATCAGCCCCAGCATTTT
CSVGTGDNQPQHF
>NA|many|TRBJ1-1|TRBV29-1
TGCAGCGTTGATCACAGGGCGAACACTGAAGCTTTCTTT
CSVDHRANTEAFF
>NA|many|TRBJ2-7|TRBV9
TGTGCCAGCAGCGTAGGGTCCGGCTCGGGGGAGCAGTACTTC
CASSVGSGSGEQYF
>NA|few|TRBJ1-5|TRBV30
TGTGCCTGGAGTGTATACGGAGAACAGCCCCAGCATTTT
CAWSVYGEQPQHF
>NA|few|TRBJ2-1|TRBV9
TGTGCCAGCAGCGTCTCGGGGTACTCCTACAATGAGCAGTTCTTC
CASSVSGYSYNEQFF